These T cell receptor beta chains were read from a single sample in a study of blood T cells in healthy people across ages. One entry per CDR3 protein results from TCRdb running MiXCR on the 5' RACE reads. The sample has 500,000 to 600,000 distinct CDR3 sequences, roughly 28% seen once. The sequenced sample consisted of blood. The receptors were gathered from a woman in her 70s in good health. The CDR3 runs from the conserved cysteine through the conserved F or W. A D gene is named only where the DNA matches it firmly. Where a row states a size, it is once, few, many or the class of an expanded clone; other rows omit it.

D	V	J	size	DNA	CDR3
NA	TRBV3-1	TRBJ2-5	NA	TGTGCCAGCAGCTCCTTCTCCAGGCAAGAGACCCAGTACTTC	CASSSFSRQETQYF
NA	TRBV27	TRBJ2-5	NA	TGTGCCAGCAGTTCAAATCCAGGGCGTGAGCAGTACTTC	CASSSNPGREQYF
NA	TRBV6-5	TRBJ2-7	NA	TGTGCCAGCAGTGTCAGAACAGGGTTCTACGAGCAGTACTTC	CASSVRTGFYEQYF
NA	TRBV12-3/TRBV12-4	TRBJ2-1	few	TGTGCCAGCAGATCCCGTGACAGTTACAATGAGCAGTTCTTC	CASRSRDSYNEQFF
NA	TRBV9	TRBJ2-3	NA	TGTGCCAGCAGCGTAGGGCGCGGGCGGAGGGAACGCACAGATACGCAGTATTTT	CASSVGRGRRERTDTQYF
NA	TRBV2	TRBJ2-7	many	TGTGCCAGCCGTCCGAACTCCTACGAGCAGTACTTC	CASRPNSYEQYF
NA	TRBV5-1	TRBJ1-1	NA	TGCGCCAGCAGCTTAAACCAGGGCAGATCCAACACTGAAGCTTTCTTT	CASSLNQGRSNTEAFF
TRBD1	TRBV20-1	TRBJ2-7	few	TGCAGTGCTGGCGGGACAGGGGGCATTTACGAGCAGTACTTC	CSAGGTGGIYEQYF
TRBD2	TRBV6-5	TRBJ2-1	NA	TGTGCCAGCACGGGACTATGGTCGAGAAATGAGCAGTTCTTC	CASTGLWSRNEQFF
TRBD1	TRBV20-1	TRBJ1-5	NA	TGCAGTGCTAGAGATCCTCTGACAGGGCTGAATCAGCCCCAGCATTTT	CSARDPLTGLNQPQHF